A selection of T cell receptor beta chains follows, all from one sample in a study of T cell responses to AZD1222 COVID-19 vaccine. The assay was immunoSEQ multiplex PCR, and TCRdb's table has in-frame clones only and misses some. The data hold some 130,000 clones, with about 93% observed a single time. The input for sequencing was peripheral blood, taken 28 days after the second AZD1222 dose. The receptor source for this set is an adult who received the AZD1222 COVID-19 vaccine. The CDR3 runs from the conserved cysteine through the conserved F or W. Fields, in order: D gene, V gene, clone size, J gene, CDR3 protein, CDR3 DNA. The D gene is left open where the match is weak. For some rows the clone size is stated as once, few or many, or as a class when expanded; others skip it.

D gene: NA
V gene: TRBV28
clone size: NA
J gene: TRBJ1-6
CDR3 protein: CASSLSSLGIDNSPLHF
CDR3 DNA: TGTGCCAGCAGTTTATCCTCTCTGGGAATTGATAATTCACCCCTCCACTTT

D gene: TRBD1
V gene: TRBV29-1
clone size: NA
J gene: TRBJ1-1
CDR3 protein: CSASTGAWNTEAFF
CDR3 DNA: TGCAGCGCATCCACAGGGGCTTGGAACACTGAAGCTTTCTTT

D gene: TRBD1
V gene: TRBV5-1
clone size: NA
J gene: TRBJ2-7
CDR3 protein: CASSSWDRAYEQYF
CDR3 DNA: TGCGCCAGCAGCAGCTGGGACAGGGCCTACGAGCAGTACTTC

D gene: NA
V gene: TRBV5-1
clone size: NA
J gene: TRBJ2-5
CDR3 protein: CASSPGTTQETQYF
CDR3 DNA: TGCGCCAGCAGCCCCGGGACAACCCAAGAGACCCAGTACTTC

D gene: NA
V gene: TRBV5-1
clone size: NA
J gene: TRBJ2-1
CDR3 protein: CASSLAGGFYNEQFF
CDR3 DNA: TGCGCCAGCAGCTTGGCCGGGGGTTTTTACAATGAGCAGTTCTTC

D gene: NA
V gene: TRBV13
clone size: NA
J gene: TRBJ2-7
CDR3 protein: CASSPGRYEQYF
CDR3 DNA: TGTGCCAGCAGCCCCGGTCGCTACGAGCAGTACTTC

D gene: NA
V gene: TRBV7-9
clone size: few
J gene: TRBJ1-6
CDR3 protein: CASSRGSNSPLHF
CDR3 DNA: TGTGCCAGCAGCCGAGGGTCCAATTCACCCCTCCACTTT

D gene: NA
V gene: TRBV6-2/TRBV6-3
clone size: NA
J gene: TRBJ2-7
CDR3 protein: CASSFASYEQYF
CDR3 DNA: TGTGCCAGCAGTTTTGCCTCCTACGAGCAGTACTTC

D gene: NA
V gene: TRBV7-3
clone size: NA
J gene: TRBJ2-7
CDR3 protein: CASSLGTGNYEQYF
CDR3 DNA: TGTGCCAGCAGCTTAGGAACGGGAAACTACGAGCAGTACTTC

D gene: NA
V gene: TRBV4-3
clone size: NA
J gene: TRBJ2-7
CDR3 protein: CASSPHAVSYEQYF
CDR3 DNA: TGCGCCAGCAGCCCCCACGCGGTTTCCTACGAGCAGTACTTC

D gene: NA
V gene: TRBV10-3
clone size: NA
J gene: TRBJ1-2
CDR3 protein: CAISEGAAGYGYTF
CDR3 DNA: TGTGCCATCAGTGAGGGGGCTGCTGGCTATGGCTACACCTTC

D gene: NA
V gene: TRBV7-9
clone size: NA
J gene: TRBJ1-2
CDR3 protein: CASSPPGSGYTF
CDR3 DNA: TGTGCCAGCAGCCCTCCAGGGTCTGGCTACACCTTC

D gene: NA
V gene: TRBV4-1
clone size: NA
J gene: TRBJ1-2
CDR3 protein: CASTPILEGDYYGYTF
CDR3 DNA: TGCGCCAGCACCCCGATCCTCGAGGGAGATTACTATGGCTACACCTTC

D gene: NA
V gene: TRBV12-3/TRBV12-4
clone size: NA
J gene: TRBJ1-3
CDR3 protein: CASSSISGNTIYF
CDR3 DNA: TGTGCCAGCAGTTCCATCTCTGGAAACACCATATATTTT

D gene: TRBD1
V gene: TRBV19
clone size: NA
J gene: TRBJ1-3
CDR3 protein: CASSIKGQQVRNTIYF
CDR3 DNA: TGTGCCAGTAGTATAAAGGGACAGCAAGTCAGAAACACCATATATTTT

D gene: TRBD1
V gene: TRBV9
clone size: NA
J gene: TRBJ1-2
CDR3 protein: CASSLSNAEGDRGGYTF
CDR3 DNA: TGTGCCAGCAGCCTCAGTAACGCCGAGGGGGACAGAGGTGGCTACACCTTC

D gene: NA
V gene: TRBV7-9
clone size: NA
J gene: TRBJ1-5
CDR3 protein: CASSVAQGAYSNQPQHF
CDR3 DNA: TGTGCCAGCAGCGTCGCGCAGGGCGCTTATAGCAATCAGCCCCAGCATTTT

D gene: TRBD1
V gene: TRBV7-8
clone size: NA
J gene: TRBJ2-5
CDR3 protein: CASCRDREETQYF
CDR3 DNA: TGTGCCAGCTGTCGGGACAGGGAAGAGACCCAGTACTTC

D gene: NA
V gene: TRBV5-6
clone size: once
J gene: TRBJ1-2
CDR3 protein: CASSLRGGYTF
CDR3 DNA: TGTGCCAGCAGCTTGCGGGGCGGCTACACCTTC

D gene: NA
V gene: TRBV3-1/TRBV3-2
clone size: NA
J gene: TRBJ1-4
CDR3 protein: CASSLNEKLFF
CDR3 DNA: TGTGCCAGCAGCCTCAATGAAAAACTGTTTTTT

D gene: NA
V gene: TRBV27
clone size: NA
J gene: TRBJ1-4
CDR3 protein: CASSLAGNEKLFF
CDR3 DNA: TGTGCCAGCAGTTTGGCAGGGAATGAAAAACTGTTTTTT

D gene: NA
V gene: TRBV4-1
clone size: NA
J gene: TRBJ1-6
CDR3 protein: CASSSALNSPLHF
CDR3 DNA: TGCGCCAGCAGCAGCGCTCTTAATTCACCCCTCCACTTT

D gene: TRBD1
V gene: TRBV4-1
clone size: NA
J gene: TRBJ1-1
CDR3 protein: CASSQGRGRMNTEAFF
CDR3 DNA: TGCGCCAGCAGCCAAGGCAGGGGGCGGATGAACACTGAAGCTTTCTTT

D gene: TRBD1
V gene: TRBV7-2
clone size: NA
J gene: TRBJ1-5
CDR3 protein: CASSADRDQPQHF
CDR3 DNA: TGTGCCAGCAGCGCGGACAGGGATCAGCCCCAGCATTTT

D gene: NA
V gene: TRBV7-2
clone size: NA
J gene: TRBJ1-5
CDR3 protein: CASSLAGNNQPQHF
CDR3 DNA: TGTGCCAGCAGCTTAGCAGGGAACAATCAGCCCCAGCATTTT

D gene: NA
V gene: TRBV9
clone size: NA
J gene: TRBJ1-2
CDR3 protein: CASSGIGNYGYTF
CDR3 DNA: TGTGCCAGCAGCGGGATAGGGAACTATGGCTACACCTTC

D gene: TRBD1
V gene: TRBV13
clone size: NA
J gene: TRBJ1-5
CDR3 protein: CASSLGEGAASNQPQHF
CDR3 DNA: TGTGCCAGCAGCTTAGGCGAGGGGGCGGCTAGCAATCAGCCCCAGCATTTT

D gene: NA
V gene: TRBV5-4
clone size: NA
J gene: TRBJ1-2
CDR3 protein: CASSLMGNYGYTF
CDR3 DNA: TGTGCCAGCAGCTTGATGGGTAACTATGGCTACACCTTC

D gene: TRBD2
V gene: TRBV29-1
clone size: once
J gene: TRBJ2-1
CDR3 protein: CSGEGQNNEQFF
CDR3 DNA: TGCAGCGGGGAGGGCCAGAACAATGAGCAGTTCTTC

D gene: NA
V gene: TRBV30
clone size: NA
J gene: TRBJ1-5
CDR3 protein: CAWSVFRDQPQHF
CDR3 DNA: TGTGCCTGGAGTGTATTCAGGGATCAGCCCCAGCATTTT

D gene: NA
V gene: TRBV4-1
clone size: NA
J gene: TRBJ2-1
CDR3 protein: CASSQLGDNEQFF
CDR3 DNA: TGCGCCAGCAGCCAGCTGGGGGACAATGAGCAGTTCTTC

D gene: NA
V gene: TRBV30
clone size: NA
J gene: TRBJ1-2
CDR3 protein: CAWSVDIDGYTF
CDR3 DNA: TGTGCCTGGAGTGTAGATATCGATGGCTACACCTTC

D gene: NA
V gene: TRBV28
clone size: NA
J gene: TRBJ2-5
CDR3 protein: CASSSPLRSEETQYF
CDR3 DNA: TGTGCCAGCAGTTCACCCCTCAGGTCAGAAGAGACCCAGTACTTC

D gene: NA
V gene: TRBV21-1
clone size: NA
J gene: TRBJ2-3
CDR3 protein: CASSKVRTGKNTDTQYF
CDR3 DNA: TGTGCCAGCAGCAAGGTTCGGACAGGGAAGAACACAGATACGCAGTATTTT

D gene: NA
V gene: TRBV12-5
clone size: NA
J gene: TRBJ2-2
CDR3 protein: CASGQYPWGVGYTGELFF
CDR3 DNA: TGTGCTAGTGGTCAATACCCCTGGGGAGTGGGATACACCGGGGAGCTGTTTTTT

D gene: TRBD1
V gene: TRBV27
clone size: once
J gene: TRBJ1-6
CDR3 protein: CASSPQGTHSPLHF
CDR3 DNA: TGTGCCAGCAGCCCACAGGGGACCCATTCACCCCTCCACTTT

D gene: NA
V gene: TRBV5-6
clone size: NA
J gene: TRBJ1-2
CDR3 protein: CASSLEWSAPTF
CDR3 DNA: TGTGCCAGCAGCTTGGAGTGGTCAGCCCCCACCTTC

D gene: TRBD1
V gene: TRBV29-1
clone size: NA
J gene: TRBJ1-1
CDR3 protein: CSVEQGATEAFF
CDR3 DNA: TGCAGCGTTGAACAGGGGGCCACTGAAGCTTTCTTT

D gene: TRBD1
V gene: TRBV7-2
clone size: NA
J gene: TRBJ1-6
CDR3 protein: CASSLAPTGQYNSPLHF
CDR3 DNA: TGTGCCAGCAGCTTAGCCCCAACGGGACAGTATAATTCACCCCTCCACTTT

D gene: NA
V gene: TRBV13
clone size: NA
J gene: TRBJ1-1
CDR3 protein: CASTSDVNTEAFF
CDR3 DNA: TGTGCCAGCACCAGTGATGTGAACACTGAAGCTTTCTTT

D gene: NA
V gene: TRBV21-1
clone size: NA
J gene: TRBJ1-4
CDR3 protein: CASSTRDRGWGEKLFF
CDR3 DNA: TGTGCCAGCAGCACCCGGGACAGGGGATGGGGTGAAAAACTGTTTTTT

D gene: TRBD1
V gene: TRBV27
clone size: NA
J gene: TRBJ2-1
CDR3 protein: CASSSGTGGGNEQFF
CDR3 DNA: TGTGCCAGCAGTTCCGGGACAGGGGGAGGGAATGAGCAGTTCTTC

D gene: NA
V gene: TRBV5-1
clone size: NA
J gene: TRBJ1-2
CDR3 protein: CASSLRQGDGYTF
CDR3 DNA: TGCGCCAGCAGCTTGCGGCAGGGAGATGGCTACACCTTC

D gene: NA
V gene: TRBV29-1
clone size: NA
J gene: TRBJ2-6
CDR3 protein: CSVVVGANVLTF
CDR3 DNA: TGCAGCGTTGTTGTAGGGGCCAACGTCCTGACTTTC

D gene: NA
V gene: TRBV6-5
clone size: NA
J gene: TRBJ1-5
CDR3 protein: CASSYPDGGRNQPQHF
CDR3 DNA: TGTGCCAGCAGTTACCCCGATGGGGGGCGGAATCAGCCCCAGCATTTT